This T cell receptor beta chain was sequenced during a study of cytomegalovirus exposure and HLA in healthy donors. Overall study: Earlier, some 170 million T cells were analyzed, and some 120 million unique TCR beta sequences were found among them. There were 88 million or so unique TCRs (from HLA-typed donors) in an early data release.

The CDR3 has 15 residues. CDR1 MDHEN and CDR2 SYDVKM come from the germline V gene. V was trimmed by 2 bases and J by 4 bases, leaving 14 bases between them. The PCR was carried out with 60 Vbeta primers and 13 Jbeta primers. Sequencing was performed with immunoSEQ multiplex PCR; in TCRdb, only in-frame clones are kept and a portion is missing. The sample carries about 140,000 clones, approximately 75% recorded once. Whole-study results and caveats: Some V segments could not be told apart, so they were left out, TRBV6-2 and TRBV6-3 among them. A link between a missense DCLRE1C variant and TCR beta V- and J-gene trimming emerged from a later analysis.

To note about this clone: As yet, its antigen is unknown.

The receptor's source is a man between 50 and 59 years old in good health and CMV-seropositive. The sequenced sample consisted of PBMCs. The chain combines TRBV28 with TRBJ2-5; possible D gene TRBD1, 6 bases. The CDR3 region has the DNA TGTGCCAGCAGTTTAGGGGGAACAGGGACAGAGACCCAGTACTTC. Its translation is CASSLGGTGTETQYF.